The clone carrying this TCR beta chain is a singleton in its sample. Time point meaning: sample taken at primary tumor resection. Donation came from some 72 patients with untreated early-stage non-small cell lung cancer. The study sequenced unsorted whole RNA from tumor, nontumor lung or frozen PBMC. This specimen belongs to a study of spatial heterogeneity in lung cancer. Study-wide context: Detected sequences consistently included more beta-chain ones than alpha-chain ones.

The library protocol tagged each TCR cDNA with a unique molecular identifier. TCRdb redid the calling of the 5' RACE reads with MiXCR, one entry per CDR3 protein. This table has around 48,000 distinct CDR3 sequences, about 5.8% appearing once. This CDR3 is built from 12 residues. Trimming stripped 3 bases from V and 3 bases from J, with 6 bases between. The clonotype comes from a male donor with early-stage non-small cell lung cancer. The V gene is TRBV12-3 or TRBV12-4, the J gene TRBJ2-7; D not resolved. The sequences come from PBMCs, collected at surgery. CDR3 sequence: CASSFSNYEQYF. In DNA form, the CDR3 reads TGTGCCAGCAGTTTTTCAAACTACGAGCAGTACTTC.